These 10 T cell receptor beta chains were sequenced from one sample in a study of response to subunit inactivated influenza vaccine. TCRdb analysed the RT-PCR reads with MiXCR anew, one entry per CDR3 protein. Of 280,000 or so distinct CDR3 sequences in the sample, around a fifth were seen once. The sample in question was PBMCs from blood, obtained about 19 months after vaccination. These receptor sequences come from a man between 50 and 70 years old who received an inactivated influenza vaccine.

This chain links TRBV2 with TRBJ1-1; D gene uncertain. The CDR3 length is 13 residues. Germline lookup yields CDR1 SNHLY and CDR2 FYNNEI. V lost 10 bases and J 4 bases, leaving 16 bases between the germline ends. The CDR3 DNA sequence: TGTGCCACCTGCCGAAGGGAAAGCACTGAAGCTTTCTTT. It encodes CATCRRESTEAFF.

The V and J genes are TRBV5-1 and TRBJ2-7, with D possibly being TRBD2 (5 bases). The CDR3 sequence is 13 residues long. Germline V gene sequence: CDR1 SGHRS, CDR2 YFSETQ. The V end was cut by 6 bases, the J end by 2 bases, with 12 bases between. The CDR3 DNA reads TGCGCCAGCACGAGCGGCGGAACCTACGAGCAGTACTTC. It codes for CASTSGGTYEQYF.

This clonotype was detected ten times or more. The chain uses TRBV12-3 or TRBV12-4 and TRBJ2-3, with TRBD2 matching over 7 bases. CDR3 length: 16 residues. After removal of 8 bases from V and 1 base from J, the junction contained 12 bases not matched to a gene. The CDR3 DNA reads TGTGCCAGCGGCTTATGGCAGCGGGGAGGCACAGATACGCAGTATTTT. It yields the protein CASGLWQRGGTDTQYF.

The chain couples TRBV5-1 to TRBJ2-5, with 8 bases matching TRBD1. This CDR3 contains 17 residues. The germline V gene has CDR1 SGHRS and CDR2 YFSETQ. Losses at the gene ends were 0 bases for V and 4 bases for J; bases not matched to a gene: 11. The CDR3 sequence: CASSLALGRGQLETQYF. DNA of the CDR3: TGCGCCAGCAGCTTGGCCTTGGGCAGGGGGCAGTTAGAGACCCAGTACTTC.

The table lists this clonotype with a few counts. The CDR3 protein is CASSPSSGYEQYF. The CDR3 bases are TGCGCCAGCAGCCCGTCTTCAGGTTACGAGCAGTACTTC. V and J are TRBV4-1 and TRBJ2-7; no definite D call. Germline V lookup: CDR1 MGHRA, CDR2 YSYEKL. V dropped 4 bases and J dropped 4 bases, with 11 bases sitting between them. The CDR3 covers 13 residues.

The V call is TRBV12-3 or TRBV12-4, the J call TRBJ1-6, with D possibly matching TRBD1 (5 bases). The CDR3 has 16 amino acids. V was clipped by 2 bases and J by 8 bases, with 16 bases between them. The CDR3 bases are TGTGCCAGCAGTTTATCCACGGCAGGGAGATATTCACCCCTCCACTTT. It translates to CASSLSTAGRYSPLHF.

This clonotype was seen a handful of times. This rearrangement joins TRBV4-3 to TRBJ1-1; D uncertain. Looked up from germline, CDR1 is LGHNA and CDR2 is YSLEER. Between the trimmed V and J ends, which lost 4 bases and 4 bases, there was a span of 13 bases. There are 14 residues in the CDR3. CDR3 coding DNA: TGCGCCAGCAGCCCAGGACGGCAGCTCACTGAAGCTTTCTTT. It is translated as CASSPGRQLTEAFF.

This clonotype was counted only a few times. The rearrangement links TRBV30 to TRBJ1-2, with no clear D. Germline lookup yields CDR1 GTSNPN and CDR2 SVGIG (reference sequence). V dropped 0 bases and J dropped 5 bases, with 13 bases sitting between them. The CDR3 sequence is 14 residues long. The CDR3 spells CAWSVPSNRYGYTF. CDR3 sequence (DNA): TGTGCCTGGAGTGTACCGAGTAACCGATATGGCTACACCTTC.

This clonotype was counted a few times. The rearrangement joins TRBV20-1 to TRBJ1-2; a weak D match, TRBD1 (5 bases). Trimming cost V 0 bases and J 7 bases, with 6 bases left between them. Germline CDR1 and CDR2: DFQATT and SNEGSKA (reference sequence). The CDR3 is 11 residues long. In DNA, the CDR3 is TGCAGTGCTAGAGAGACAGTTGGCTACACCTTC. Translated, it gives CSARETVGYTF.

The rearrangement links TRBV12-3 or TRBV12-4 to TRBJ1-2; TRBD1 might be the D (5 bases). The ends were cut back, 3 bases at V and 4 bases at J, with 12 bases in the middle. CDR3 size: 14 residues. The CDR3 is CASSFSRGTYGYTF. The CDR3 bases are TGTGCCAGCAGTTTTAGTCGGGGGACCTATGGCTACACCTTC.